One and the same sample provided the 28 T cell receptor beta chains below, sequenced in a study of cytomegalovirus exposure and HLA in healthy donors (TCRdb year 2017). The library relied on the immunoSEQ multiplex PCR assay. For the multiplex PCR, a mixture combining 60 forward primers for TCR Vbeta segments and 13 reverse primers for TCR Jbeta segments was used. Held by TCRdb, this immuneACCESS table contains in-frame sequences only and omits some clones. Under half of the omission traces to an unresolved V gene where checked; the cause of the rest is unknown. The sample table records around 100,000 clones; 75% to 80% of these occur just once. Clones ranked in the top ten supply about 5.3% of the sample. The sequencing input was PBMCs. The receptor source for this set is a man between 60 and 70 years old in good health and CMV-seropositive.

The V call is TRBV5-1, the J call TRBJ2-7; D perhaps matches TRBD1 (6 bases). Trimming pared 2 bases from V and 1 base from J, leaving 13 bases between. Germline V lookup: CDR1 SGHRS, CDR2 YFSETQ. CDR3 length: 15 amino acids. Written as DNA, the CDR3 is TGCGCCAGCAGCTTTGGTATGCAGGGGTCCTACGAGCAGTACTTC. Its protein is CASSFGMQGSYEQYF.

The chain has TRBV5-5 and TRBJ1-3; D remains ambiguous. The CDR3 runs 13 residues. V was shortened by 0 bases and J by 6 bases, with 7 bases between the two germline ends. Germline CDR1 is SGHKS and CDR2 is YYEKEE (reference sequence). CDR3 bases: TGTGCCAGCAGCTTGGGCGGGGAAAACACCATATATTTT. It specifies CASSLGGENTIYF.

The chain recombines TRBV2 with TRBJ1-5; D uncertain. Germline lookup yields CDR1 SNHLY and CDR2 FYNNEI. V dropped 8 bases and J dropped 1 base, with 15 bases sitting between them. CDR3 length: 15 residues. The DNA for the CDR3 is TGTGCCAGCGCCAGATCAGTACTAAGCAATCAGCCCCAGCATTTT. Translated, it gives CASARSVLSNQPQHF.

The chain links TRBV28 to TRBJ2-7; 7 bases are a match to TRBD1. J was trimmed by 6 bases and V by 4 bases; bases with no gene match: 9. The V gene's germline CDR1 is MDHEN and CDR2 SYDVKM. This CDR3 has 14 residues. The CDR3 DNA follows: TGTGCCAGCAGTTCCCCAGCGACAGGGTCCGAGCAGTACTTC. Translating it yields CASSSPATGSEQYF.

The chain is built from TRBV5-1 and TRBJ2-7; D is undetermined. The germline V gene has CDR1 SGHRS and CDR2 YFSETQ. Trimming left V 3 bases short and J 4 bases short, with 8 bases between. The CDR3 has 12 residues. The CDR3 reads CASSWPDYEQYF. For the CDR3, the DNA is TGCGCCAGCAGCTGGCCCGATTACGAGCAGTACTTC.

DNA for the CDR3: TGTGCCAGCAGTTGGGGGCCGGGACAGGGAAACACCATATATTTT. Translating gives CASSWGPGQGNTIYF. V is TRBV2 and J is TRBJ1-3; 7 positions match TRBD1. The germline CDR1 and CDR2 sequences are SNHLY and FYNNEI. J gave up 4 bases and V 5 bases, and 8 bases lay outside the gene matches. CDR3 length: 15 residues.

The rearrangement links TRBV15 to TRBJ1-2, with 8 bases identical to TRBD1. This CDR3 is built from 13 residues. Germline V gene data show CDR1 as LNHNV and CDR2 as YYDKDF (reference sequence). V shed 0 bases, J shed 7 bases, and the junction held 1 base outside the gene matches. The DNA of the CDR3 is TGTGCCACCAGCAGAGATCAGGGGGCTGGCTACACCTTC. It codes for CATSRDQGAGYTF. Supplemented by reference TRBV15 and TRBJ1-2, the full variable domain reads DAMVIQNPRYQVTQFGKPVTLSCSQTLNHNVMYWYQQKSSQAPKLLFHYYDKDFNNEADTPDNFQSRRPNTSFCFLDIRSPGLGDTAMYLCATSRDQGAGYTFGSGTRLTVV.

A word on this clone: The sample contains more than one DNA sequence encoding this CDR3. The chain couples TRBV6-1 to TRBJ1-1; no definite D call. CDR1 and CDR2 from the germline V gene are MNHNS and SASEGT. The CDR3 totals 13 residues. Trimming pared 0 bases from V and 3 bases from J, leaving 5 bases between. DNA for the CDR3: TGTGCCAGCAGTGAAGCCCTTTACACTGAAGCTTTCTTT. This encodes CASSEALYTEAFF.

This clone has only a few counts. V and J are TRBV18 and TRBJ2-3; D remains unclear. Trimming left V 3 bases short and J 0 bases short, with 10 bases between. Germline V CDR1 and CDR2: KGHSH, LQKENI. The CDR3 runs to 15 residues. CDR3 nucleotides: TGTGCCAGCTCACCTTCTTCTAAAAGCACAGATACGCAGTATTTT. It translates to CASSPSSKSTDTQYF.

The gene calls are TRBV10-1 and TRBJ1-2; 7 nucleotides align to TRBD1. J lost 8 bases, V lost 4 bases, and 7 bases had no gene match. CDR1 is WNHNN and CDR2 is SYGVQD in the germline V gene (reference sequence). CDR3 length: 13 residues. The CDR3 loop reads CASSGRTGEGYTF. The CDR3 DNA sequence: TGCGCCAGCAGTGGGAGAACAGGGGAAGGCTACACCTTC.

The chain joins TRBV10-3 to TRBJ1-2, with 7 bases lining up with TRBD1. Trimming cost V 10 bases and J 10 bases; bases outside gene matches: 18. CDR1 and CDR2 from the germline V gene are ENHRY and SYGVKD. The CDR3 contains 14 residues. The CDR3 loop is CATKGPGQSNVYTF. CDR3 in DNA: TGTGCCACCAAGGGACCGGGACAGAGCAATGTCTACACCTTC.

The CDR3 reads CSVEDAGGTEAFF. The CDR3 DNA reads as TGCAGCGTTGAAGATGCAGGGGGCACTGAAGCTTTCTTT. This rearrangement joins TRBV29-1 to TRBJ1-1; 7 nucleotides agree with TRBD1. The junction had 2 bases not matched to a gene; V was cut back by 0 bases and J by 4 bases. Germline values: CDR1 SQVTM, CDR2 ANQGSEA. CDR3 length equals 13 residues.

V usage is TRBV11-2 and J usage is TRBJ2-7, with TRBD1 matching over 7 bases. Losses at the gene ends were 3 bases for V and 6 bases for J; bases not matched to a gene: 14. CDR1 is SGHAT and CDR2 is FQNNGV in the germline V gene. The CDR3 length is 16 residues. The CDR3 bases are TGTGCCAGCAGCTTTATAAGAGACAGGGTGAGTGGCGAGCAGTACTTC. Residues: CASSFIRDRVSGEQYF. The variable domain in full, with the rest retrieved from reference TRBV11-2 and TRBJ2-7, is EAGVAQSPRYKIIEKRQSVAFWCNPISGHATLYWYQQILGQGPKLLIQFQNNGVVDDSQLPKDRFSAERLKGVDSTLKIQPAKLEDSAVYLCASSFIRDRVSGEQYFGPGTRLTVT.

In DNA form, the CDR3 reads TGTGCCAGCAGTCCAAATCGCGTCCCCTACGAGCAGTACTTC. It specifies CASSPNRVPYEQYF. This chain joins TRBV25-1 and TRBJ2-7, with unresolved D. CDR3 length equals 14 residues. The germline gives CDR1 MGHDK, CDR2 SYGVNS. V was shortened by 5 bases and J by 2 bases, with 13 bases between the two germline ends.

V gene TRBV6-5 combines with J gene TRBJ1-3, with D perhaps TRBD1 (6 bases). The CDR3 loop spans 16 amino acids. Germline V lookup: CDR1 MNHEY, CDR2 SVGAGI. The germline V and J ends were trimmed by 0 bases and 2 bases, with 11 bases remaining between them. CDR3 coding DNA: TGTGCCAGCAGTTACTCGCGGCAGGGGACTGGAAACACCATATATTTT. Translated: CASSYSRQGTGNTIYF.

The chain's CDR3 is CASSDRTSGGDFNEQFF. In DNA, the CDR3 is TGTGCCAGCAGCGATCGGACTAGCGGGGGGGACTTCAATGAGCAGTTCTTC. This chain connects TRBV5-4 to TRBJ2-1; 15 positions match TRBD2. CDR3 length: 17 amino acids. J was trimmed by 6 bases and V by 4 bases; bases with no gene match: 8. In germline, CDR1 is SGHNT, CDR2 YYREEE (reference sequence). Complete variable domain (other parts from reference TRBV5-4 and TRBJ2-1): ETGVTQSPTHLIKTRGQQVTLRCSSQSGHNTVSWYQQALGQGPQFIFQYYREEENGRGNFPPRFSGLQFPNYSSELNVNALELDDSALYLCASSDRTSGGDFNEQFFGPGTRLTVL.

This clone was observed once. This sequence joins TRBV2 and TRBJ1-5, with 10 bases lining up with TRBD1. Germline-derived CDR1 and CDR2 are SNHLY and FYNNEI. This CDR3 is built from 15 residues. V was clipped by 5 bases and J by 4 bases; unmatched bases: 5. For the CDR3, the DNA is TGTGCCAGCAGTCACGACAGGGGGCGAAATCAGCCCCAGCATTTT. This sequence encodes CASSHDRGRNQPQHF.

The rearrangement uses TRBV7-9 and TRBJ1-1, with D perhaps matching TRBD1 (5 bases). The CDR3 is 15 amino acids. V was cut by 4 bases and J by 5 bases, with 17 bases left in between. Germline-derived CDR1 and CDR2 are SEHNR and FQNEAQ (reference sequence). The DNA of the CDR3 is TGTGCCAGCAGCTCATACAGAGGCAGGGCGACTGAAGCTTTCTTT. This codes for CASSSYRGRATEAFF.

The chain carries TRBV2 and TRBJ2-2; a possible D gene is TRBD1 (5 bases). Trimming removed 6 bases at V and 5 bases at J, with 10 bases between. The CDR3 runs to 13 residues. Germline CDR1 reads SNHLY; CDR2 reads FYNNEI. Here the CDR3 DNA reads TGTGCCAGCAGGGGGCAAGCAACCGGGGAGCTGTTTTTT. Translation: CASRGQATGELFF.

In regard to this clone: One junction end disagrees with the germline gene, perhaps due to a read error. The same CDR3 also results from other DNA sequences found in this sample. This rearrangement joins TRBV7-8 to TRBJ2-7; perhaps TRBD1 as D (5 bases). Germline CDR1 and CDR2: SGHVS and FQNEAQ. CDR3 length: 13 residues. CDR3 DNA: TGCGCCAGCAGCTTAGACGTGGGGCTTGAGCAGTACTTC. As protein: CASSLDVGLEQYF.

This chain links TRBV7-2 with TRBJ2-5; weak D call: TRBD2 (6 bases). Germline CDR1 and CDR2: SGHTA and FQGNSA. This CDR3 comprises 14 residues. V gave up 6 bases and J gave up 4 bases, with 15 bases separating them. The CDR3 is CASSYDLGGETQYF. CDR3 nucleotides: TGTGCCAGCAGTTACGACTTGGGGGGAGAGACCCAGTACTTC. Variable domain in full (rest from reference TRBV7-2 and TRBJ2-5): GAGVSQSPSNKVTEKGKDVELRCDPISGHTALYWYRQSLGQGLEFLIYFQGNSAPDKSGLPSDRFSAERTGGSVSTLTIQRTQQEDSAVYLCASSYDLGGETQYFGPGTRLLVL.

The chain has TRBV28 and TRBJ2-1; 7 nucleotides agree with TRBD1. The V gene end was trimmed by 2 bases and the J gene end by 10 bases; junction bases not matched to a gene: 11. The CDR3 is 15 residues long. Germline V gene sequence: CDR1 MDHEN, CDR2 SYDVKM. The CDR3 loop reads CASSLPSTGTGEQFF. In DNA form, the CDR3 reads TGTGCCAGCAGTTTACCCTCGACAGGGACCGGAGAGCAGTTCTTC.

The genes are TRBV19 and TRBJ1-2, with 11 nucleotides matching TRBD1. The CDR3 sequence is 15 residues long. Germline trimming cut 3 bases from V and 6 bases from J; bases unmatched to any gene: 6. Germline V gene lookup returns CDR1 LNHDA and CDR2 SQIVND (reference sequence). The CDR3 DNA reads TGTGCCAGTAGTATGTGGGACAGGGGGTTCAATGGCTACACCTTC. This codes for CASSMWDRGFNGYTF.

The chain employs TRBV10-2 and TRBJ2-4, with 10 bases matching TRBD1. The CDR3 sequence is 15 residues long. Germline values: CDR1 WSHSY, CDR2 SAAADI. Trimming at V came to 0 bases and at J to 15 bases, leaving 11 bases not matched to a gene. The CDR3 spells CASSESIRTGGGGYF. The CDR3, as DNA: TGCGCCAGCAGTGAGTCGATCAGGACAGGGGGAGGAGGGTACTTC.

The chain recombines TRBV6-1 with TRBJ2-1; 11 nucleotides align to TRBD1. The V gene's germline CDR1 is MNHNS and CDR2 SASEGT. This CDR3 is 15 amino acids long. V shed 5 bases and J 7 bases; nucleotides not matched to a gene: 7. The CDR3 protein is CASSRPGTGGNEQFF. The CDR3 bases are TGTGCCAGCAGTCGTCCCGGGACAGGGGGAAATGAGCAGTTCTTC.

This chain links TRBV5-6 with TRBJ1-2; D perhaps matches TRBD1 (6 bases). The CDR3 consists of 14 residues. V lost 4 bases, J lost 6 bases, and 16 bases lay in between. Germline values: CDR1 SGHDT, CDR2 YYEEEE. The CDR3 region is CASSHVGGRDGYTF. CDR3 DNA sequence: TGTGCCAGCAGCCATGTAGGGGGAAGGGATGGCTACACCTTC.

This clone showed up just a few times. The CDR3 here is CATSRSWGSQSEAFF. The CDR3 DNA is TGTGCCACCAGCAGATCCTGGGGCTCACAGAGCGAAGCTTTCTTT. J is TRBJ1-1 and V is TRBV15, with D possibly matching TRBD1 (5 bases). Germline lookup yields CDR1 LNHNV and CDR2 YYDKDF (reference sequence). Trimming shortened V by 2 bases and J by 8 bases, and 18 bases separated the two germline ends. The CDR3 contains 15 residues.

The CDR3 DNA reads as TGCGCCAGCAGTCCTAGCGGTGCTAGCACAGATACGCAGTATTTT. It yields the protein CASSPSGASTDTQYF. The chain recombines TRBV4-3 with TRBJ2-3, with 7 bases fitting TRBD2. This CDR3 spans 15 amino acids. V lost 6 bases, J lost 0 bases, and 6 bases stayed unmatched. Germline CDR1 reads LGHNA; CDR2 reads YSLEER.